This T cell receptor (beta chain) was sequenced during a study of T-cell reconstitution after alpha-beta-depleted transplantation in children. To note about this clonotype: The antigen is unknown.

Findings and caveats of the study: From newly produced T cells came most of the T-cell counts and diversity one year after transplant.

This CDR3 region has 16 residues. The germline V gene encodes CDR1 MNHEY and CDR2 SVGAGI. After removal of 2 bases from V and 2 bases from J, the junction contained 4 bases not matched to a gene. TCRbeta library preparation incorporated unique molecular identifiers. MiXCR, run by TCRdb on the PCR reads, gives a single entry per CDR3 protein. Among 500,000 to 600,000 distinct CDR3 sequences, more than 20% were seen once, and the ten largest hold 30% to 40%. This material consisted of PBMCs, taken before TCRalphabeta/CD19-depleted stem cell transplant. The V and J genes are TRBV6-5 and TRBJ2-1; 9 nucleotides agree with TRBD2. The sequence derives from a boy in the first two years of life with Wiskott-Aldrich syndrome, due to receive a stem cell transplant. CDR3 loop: CASSYGLASAYNEQFF. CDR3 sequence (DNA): TGTGCCAGCAGTTACGGACTAGCGAGTGCCTACAATGAGCAGTTCTTC.